A single sample gave rise to the 22 T cell receptor beta chains below, sequenced in a study of blood T cell repertoires in COVID-19. Using immunoSEQ multiplex PCR, the repertoire was profiled, and TCRdb retains in-frame clones only, with some absent. The data show approximately 300,000 clones, with about 80% seen just once and 15% to 19% held by the top ten. Sequencing used peripheral blood. The receptors derive from a person aged 70 to 85 with COVID-19, enrolled during active disease.

The chain recombines TRBV7-2 with TRBJ1-6; D possibly corresponds to TRBD1 (6 bases). V was shortened by 4 bases and J by 8 bases, with 18 bases between the two germline ends. Germline CDR1 and CDR2: SGHTA and FQGNSA. This CDR3 has 16 amino acids. In DNA form, the CDR3 reads TGTGCCAGCAGCTCTACCGTACAGGGACGTGATTCACCCCTCCACTTT. The encoded protein is CASSSTVQGRDSPLHF.

The V and J genes are TRBV18 and TRBJ2-2, with a weak D call TRBD1 (6 bases). The V end was cut by 6 bases, the J end by 7 bases, with 12 bases between. CDR3 size: 13 residues. CDR1 and CDR2 from the germline V gene are KGHSH and LQKENI. As DNA, the CDR3 is TGTGCCAGCTCCCCCAGGGGCAACGGGGAGCTGTTTTTT. It encodes CASSPRGNGELFF.

The gene calls are TRBV7-9 and TRBJ1-2, with D unresolved. Germline V gives CDR1 SEHNR, CDR2 FQNEAQ (reference sequence). V lost 1 base and J 7 bases, leaving 7 bases between the germline ends. The length of the CDR3 is 12 residues. The CDR3 reads CASSLERGGYTF. The CDR3 nucleotides are TGTGCCAGCAGCTTAGAGCGGGGTGGCTACACCTTC.

The chain carries TRBV7-2 and TRBJ1-5; TRBD1 matches 10 bases. This CDR3 is 15 amino acids long. The germline V gene encodes CDR1 SGHTA and CDR2 FQGNSA. Trimming at V came to 5 bases and at J to 6 bases, leaving 7 bases not matched to a gene. CDR3 sequence reads: CASSLTGGIGQPQHF. The CDR3 DNA follows: TGTGCCAGCAGCCTGACAGGGGGCATAGGTCAGCCCCAGCATTTT. Combining the CDR3 with reference TRBV7-2 and TRBJ1-5 gives the whole variable domain GAGVSQSPSNKVTEKGKDVELRCDPISGHTALYWYRQSLGQGLEFLIYFQGNSAPDKSGLPSDRFSAERTGGSVSTLTIQRTQQEDSAVYLCASSLTGGIGQPQHFGDGTRLSIL.

The rearrangement uses TRBV9 and TRBJ2-2; 13 nucleotides match TRBD2. After removal of 4 bases from V and 5 bases from J, the junction contained 5 bases not matched to a gene. Germline CDR1 and CDR2: SGDLS and YYNGEE. CDR3 length equals 16 residues. CDR3 loop: CASSPTSGGVTGELFF. In nucleotides, the CDR3 is TGTGCCAGCAGCCCAACTAGCGGGGGGGTAACCGGGGAGCTGTTTTTT.

The chain links TRBV13 to TRBJ1-1; TRBD1 is a possible D gene (6 bases). Trimming shortened V by 6 bases and J by 7 bases, and 12 bases separated the two germline ends. The CDR3 is 12 residues long. Germline V gene sequence: CDR1 PRHDT, CDR2 FYEKMQ (reference sequence). The CDR3 protein is CASRQGLGEAFF. The DNA for the CDR3 is TGTGCCAGCAGACAGGGATTGGGTGAAGCTTTCTTT.

As to this clone: The same CDR3 is also encoded by other DNA sequences in this sample. The chain couples TRBV9 to TRBJ1-1; D not resolved. The CDR3 totals 14 residues. CDR1 is SGDLS and CDR2 is YYNGEE in the germline V gene. V lost 0 bases and J lost 1, with 7 bases in between. CDR3 sequence: CASSVVGGNTEAFF. The CDR3 DNA sequence: TGTGCCAGCAGCGTAGTTGGCGGGAACACTGAAGCTTTCTTT.

This clone has more than one count but fewer than ten. This rearrangement joins TRBV27 to TRBJ2-7, with 7 bases lining up with TRBD2. In germline, CDR1 is MNHEY, CDR2 SMNVEV (reference sequence). The CDR3 loop spans 16 amino acids. The trim removed 3 bases at V and 3 bases at J, leaving 11 bases unmatched. The DNA of the CDR3 is TGTGCCAGCAGTTTGCAAGCGGGAAATAGTATCTACGAGCAGTACTTC. It is translated as CASSLQAGNSIYEQYF.

This chain connects TRBV12-3 or TRBV12-4 to TRBJ1-2, with D unresolved. V was pared by 2 bases and J by 4 bases, with 8 bases between. This CDR3 has 13 amino acids. This chain's CDR3 is CASSLLYPYGYTF. CDR3 bases: TGTGCCAGCAGTTTATTGTATCCCTATGGCTACACCTTC.

This rearrangement joins TRBV19 to TRBJ1-2, with TRBD1 identical over 7 bases. Trimming removed 1 base from V and 7 bases from J; junction bases left unmatched: 9. CDR1 and CDR2 (germline): LNHDA, SQIVND (reference sequence). The CDR3 covers 15 residues. DNA of the CDR3: TGTGCCAGTAGTATAGGCCAGGGGGAAAGGTCTGGCTACACCTTC. Protein product: CASSIGQGERSGYTF.

CDR3: CASSKPLAQRGGQVGETQYF. The DNA for the CDR3 is TGTGCCAGCAGCAAGCCACTCGCGCAGCGGGGGGGCCAGGTAGGGGAGACCCAGTACTTC. The chain joins TRBV21-1 to TRBJ2-5; TRBD2, the table's D call, lacks a check against the DNA. TRBV21-1 is noted as a pseudogene. The CDR3 consists of 20 residues.

This chain connects TRBV6-5 to TRBJ1-5; D gene unclear. Germline values: CDR1 MNHEY, CDR2 SVGAGI. V was trimmed by 5 bases and J by 7 bases, leaving 12 bases between them. The CDR3 totals 13 residues. This chain's CDR3 is CASSKAWEQPQHF. CDR3 DNA sequence: TGTGCCAGCAGTAAGGCGTGGGAGCAGCCCCAGCATTTT.

The V and J genes are TRBV7-9 and TRBJ1-6; weak D call: TRBD1 (5 bases). CDR3 length: 12 amino acids. The germline V and J ends were trimmed by 11 bases and 5 bases, with 10 bases remaining between them. Germline values: CDR1 SEHNR, CDR2 FQNEAQ (reference sequence). CDR3 sequence (DNA): TGTGCCGTGGCAGGGAATAATTCACCCCTCCACTTT. It encodes CAVAGNNSPLHF.

The chain links TRBV15 to TRBJ2-1; TRBD2 is a possible D gene (6 bases). The CDR3 runs 13 residues. Deletions cut 8 bases from V and 2 bases from J, with 10 bases between. From germline, CDR1 is LNHNV and CDR2 YYDKDF (reference sequence). The DNA of the CDR3 is TGTGCCACCGCGGGGCCTCCCTACAATGAGCAGTTCTTC. Translated: CATAGPPYNEQFF.

This chain connects TRBV3-1 (or the pseudogene TRBV3-2) to TRBJ1-2; D may be TRBD1 (6 bases). Germline V gene data show CDR1 as LGHDT and CDR2 as YNNKEL (reference sequence). This CDR3 is 14 amino acids long. Trimming pared 3 bases from V and 8 bases from J, leaving 16 bases between. The CDR3 protein is CASSHRTGLGGYTF. In nucleotides, the CDR3 is TGTGCCAGCAGCCACCGCACAGGGTTGGGCGGCTACACCTTC.

This rearrangement joins TRBV6-5 to TRBJ1-1, with unresolved D. CDR3 length: 13 residues. V was cut by 0 bases and J by 7 bases, with 9 bases left in between. Germline lookup yields CDR1 MNHEY and CDR2 SVGAGI. The CDR3 DNA follows: TGTGCCAGCAGTTACTCTTGGGAGTTTGAAGCTTTCTTT. Translated: CASSYSWEFEAFF.

The V call is TRBV9, the J call TRBJ1-1; 8 bases fit TRBD1. Trimming cost V 3 bases and J 1 base; bases outside gene matches: 2. Germline loops: CDR1 SGDLS, CDR2 YYNGEE. The CDR3 is made up of 14 amino acids. The DNA of the CDR3 is TGTGCCAGCAGCGCGGGACAGGCGAACACTGAAGCTTTCTTT. This codes for CASSAGQANTEAFF.

This chain joins TRBV6-2 or TRBV6-3 and TRBJ2-1, with 7 bases lining up with TRBD2. This CDR3 comprises 14 residues. Germline V gene sequence: CDR1 MNHEY, CDR2 SVGEGT. The V gene end was trimmed by 2 bases and the J gene end by 11 bases; junction bases not matched to a gene: 9. The CDR3: CASSYRNWTSKQFF. The DNA for the CDR3 is TGTGCCAGCAGTTACCGGAACTGGACTAGTAAGCAGTTCTTC.

This clone appeared a single time. The V and J genes are TRBV5-1 and TRBJ2-7; D possibly corresponds to TRBD2 (6 bases). With 8 bases removed from V and 0 bases from J, the gap between germline ends came to 18 bases. CDR3 length equals 15 residues. The V gene's germline CDR1 is SGHRS and CDR2 YFSETQ. The CDR3 DNA sequence: TGCGCCAGTAACCCGGGACTTATTAGCTCCTACGAGCAGTACTTC. Translation gives CASNPGLISSYEQYF.

This clone showed up just a few times. The genes are TRBV18 and TRBJ2-1, with D uncertain. Germline lookup yields CDR1 KGHSH and CDR2 LQKENI. This CDR3 region has 13 residues. Between the trimmed V and J ends, which lost 5 bases and 9 bases, there was a span of 14 bases. Here the CDR3 reads CASSSKDSGEQFF. The DNA of the CDR3 is TGTGCCAGCTCATCGAAAGACTCGGGTGAGCAGTTCTTC.

This sequence joins TRBV4-1 and TRBJ1-2; 12 bases line up with TRBD1. The CDR3 extends over 16 amino acids. Germline V gene lookup returns CDR1 MGHRA and CDR2 YSYEKL. V was clipped by 5 bases and J by 7 bases; unmatched bases: 11. The CDR3 bases are TGCGCCAGCAGCGACCGGGACAGGGGGCAGAGACGTGGCTACACCTTC. Translation: CASSDRDRGQRRGYTF.

The chain uses TRBV5-6 and TRBJ1-6; 10 bases fit TRBD1. The trim removed 4 bases at V and 8 bases at J, leaving 6 bases unmatched. The CDR3 has 15 amino acids. Germline V gene sequence: CDR1 SGHDT, CDR2 YYEEEE. The CDR3 DNA is TGTGCCAGCAGCCGAAAAGACAGGGGGCATTCACCCCTCCACTTT. Translated: CASSRKDRGHSPLHF.